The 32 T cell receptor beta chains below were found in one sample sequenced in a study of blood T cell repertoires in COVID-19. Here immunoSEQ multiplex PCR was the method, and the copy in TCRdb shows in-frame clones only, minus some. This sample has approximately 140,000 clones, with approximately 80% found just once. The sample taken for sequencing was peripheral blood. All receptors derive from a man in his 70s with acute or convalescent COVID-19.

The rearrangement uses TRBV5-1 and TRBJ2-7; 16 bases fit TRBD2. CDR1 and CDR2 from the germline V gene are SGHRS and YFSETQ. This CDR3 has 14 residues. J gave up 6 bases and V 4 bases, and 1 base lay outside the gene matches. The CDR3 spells CASSGTSGGGEQYF. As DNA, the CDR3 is TGCGCCAGCAGCGGGACTAGCGGGGGGGGCGAGCAGTACTTC.

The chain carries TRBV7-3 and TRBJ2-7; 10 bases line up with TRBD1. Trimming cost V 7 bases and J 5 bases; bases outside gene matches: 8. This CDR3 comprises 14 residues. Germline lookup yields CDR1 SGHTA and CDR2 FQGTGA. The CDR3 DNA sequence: TGTGCCAGCAAGAGGGACAGGGGAACCGACGAGCAGTACTTC. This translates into CASKRDRGTDEQYF.

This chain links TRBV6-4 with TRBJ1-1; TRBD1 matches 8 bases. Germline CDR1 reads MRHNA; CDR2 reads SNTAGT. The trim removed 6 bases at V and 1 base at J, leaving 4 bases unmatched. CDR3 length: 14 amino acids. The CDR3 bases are TGTGCCAGCAGACAGACAGGGGAGAACACTGAAGCTTTCTTT. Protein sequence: CASRQTGENTEAFF.

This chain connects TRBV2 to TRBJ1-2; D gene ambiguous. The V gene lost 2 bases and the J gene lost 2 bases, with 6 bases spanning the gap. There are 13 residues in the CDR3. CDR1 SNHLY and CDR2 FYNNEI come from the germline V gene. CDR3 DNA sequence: TGTGCCAGCAGTGAAAGCGGCAACTATGGCTACACCTTC. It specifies CASSESGNYGYTF.

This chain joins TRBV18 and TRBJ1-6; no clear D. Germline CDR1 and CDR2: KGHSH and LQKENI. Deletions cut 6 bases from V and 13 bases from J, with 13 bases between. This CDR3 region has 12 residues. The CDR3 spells CASSLDGAPLHF. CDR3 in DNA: TGTGCCAGCTCTCTAGACGGCGCTCCCCTCCACTTT.

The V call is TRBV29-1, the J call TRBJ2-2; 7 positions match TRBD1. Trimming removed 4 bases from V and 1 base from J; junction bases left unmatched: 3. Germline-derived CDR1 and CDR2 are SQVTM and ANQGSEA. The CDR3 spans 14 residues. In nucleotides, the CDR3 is TGCAGCGTTGGACGGACAGGGAACACCGGGGAGCTGTTTTTT. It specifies CSVGRTGNTGELFF.

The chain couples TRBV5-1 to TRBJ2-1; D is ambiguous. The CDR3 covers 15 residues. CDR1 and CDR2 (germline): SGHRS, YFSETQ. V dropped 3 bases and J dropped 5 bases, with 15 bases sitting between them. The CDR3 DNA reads TGCGCCAGCAGCTCCGTACGACATCTAAACAATGAGCAGTTCTTC. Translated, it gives CASSSVRHLNNEQFF.

CDR3 residues: CASHGTGVSYEQYF. The CDR3 bases are TGTGCCAGCCATGGGACAGGGGTCTCCTACGAGCAGTACTTC. The chain employs TRBV7-9 and TRBJ2-7; 10 bases align to TRBD1. The CDR3 runs 14 residues. Germline V gene sequence: CDR1 SEHNR, CDR2 FQNEAQ (reference sequence). With 8 bases clipped from V and 0 bases from J, the junction kept 4 bases outside the gene matches.

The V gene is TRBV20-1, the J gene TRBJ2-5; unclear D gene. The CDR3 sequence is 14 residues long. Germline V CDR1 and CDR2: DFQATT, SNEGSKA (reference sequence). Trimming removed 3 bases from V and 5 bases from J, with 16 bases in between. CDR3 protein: CSASKAAPTETQYF. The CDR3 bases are TGCAGTGCTAGTAAGGCGGCCCCCACGGAGACCCAGTACTTC.

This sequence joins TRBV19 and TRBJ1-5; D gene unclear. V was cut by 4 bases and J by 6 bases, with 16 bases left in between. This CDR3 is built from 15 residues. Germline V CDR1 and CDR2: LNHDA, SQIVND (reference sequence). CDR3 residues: CASSTHLLQVQPQHF. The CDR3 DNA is TGTGCCAGTAGTACCCACCTTTTACAAGTTCAGCCCCAGCATTTT.

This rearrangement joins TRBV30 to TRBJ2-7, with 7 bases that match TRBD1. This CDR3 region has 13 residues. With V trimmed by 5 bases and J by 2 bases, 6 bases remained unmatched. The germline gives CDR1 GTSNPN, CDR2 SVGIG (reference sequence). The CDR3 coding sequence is TGTGCCTGGGGCGGACAGGTTCCCTACGAGCAGTACTTC. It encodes CAWGGQVPYEQYF. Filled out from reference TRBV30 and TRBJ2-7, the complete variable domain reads SQTIHQWPATLVQPVGSPLSLECTVEGTSNPNLYWYRQAAGRGLQLLFYSVGIGQISSEVPQNLSASRPQDRQFILSSKKLLLSDSGFYLCAWGGQVPYEQYFGPGTRLTVT.

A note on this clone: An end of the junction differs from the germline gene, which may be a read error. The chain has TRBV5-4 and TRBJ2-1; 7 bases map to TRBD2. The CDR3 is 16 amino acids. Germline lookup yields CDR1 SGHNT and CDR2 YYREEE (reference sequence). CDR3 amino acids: CASSLGGGSTLNQQFF. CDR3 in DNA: TGTGCCAGCAGCTTGGGCGGCGGGAGCACTCTCAATCAGCAGTTCTTC.

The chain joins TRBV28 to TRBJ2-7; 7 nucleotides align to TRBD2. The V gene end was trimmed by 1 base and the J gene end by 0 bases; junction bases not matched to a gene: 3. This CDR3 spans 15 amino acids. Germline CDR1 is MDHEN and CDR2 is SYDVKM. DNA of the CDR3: TGTGCCAGCAGTTTATATGGCGGGAGCTCCTACGAGCAGTACTTC. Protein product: CASSLYGGSSYEQYF. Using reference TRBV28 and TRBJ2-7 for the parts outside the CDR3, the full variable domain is DVKVTQSSRYLVKRTGEKVFLECVQDMDHENMFWYRQDPGLGLRLIYFSYDVKMKEKGDIPEGYSVSREKKERFSLILESASTNQTSMYLCASSLYGGSSYEQYFGPGTRLTVT.

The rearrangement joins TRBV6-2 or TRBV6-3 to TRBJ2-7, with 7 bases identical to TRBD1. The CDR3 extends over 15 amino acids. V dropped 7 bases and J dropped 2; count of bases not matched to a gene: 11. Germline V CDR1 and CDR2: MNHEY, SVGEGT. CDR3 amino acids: CASIPEGTVTYEQYF. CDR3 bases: TGTGCCAGCATCCCCGAGGGGACAGTGACCTACGAGCAGTACTTC.

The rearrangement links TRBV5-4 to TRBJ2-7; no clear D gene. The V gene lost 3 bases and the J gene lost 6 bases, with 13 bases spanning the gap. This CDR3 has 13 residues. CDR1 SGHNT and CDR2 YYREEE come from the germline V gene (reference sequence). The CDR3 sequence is CASSSYDLGEQYF. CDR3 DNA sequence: TGTGCCAGCAGCTCCTATGACTTGGGCGAGCAGTACTTC.

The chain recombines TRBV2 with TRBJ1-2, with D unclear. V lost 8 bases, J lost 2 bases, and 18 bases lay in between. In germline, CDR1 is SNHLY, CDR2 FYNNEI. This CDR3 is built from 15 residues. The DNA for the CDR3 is TGTGCCAGCGACCGGGAAGGAGCGCCGAACTATGGCTACACCTTC. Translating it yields CASDREGAPNYGYTF. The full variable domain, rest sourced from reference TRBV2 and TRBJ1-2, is EPEVTQTPSHQVTQMGQEVILRCVPISNHLYFYWYRQILGQKVEFLVSFYNNEISEKSEIFDDQFSVERPDGSNFTLKIRSTKLEDSAMYFCASDREGAPNYGYTFGSGTRLTVV.

CDR3 nucleotides: TGCAGTGTTACTCCCACAGGCCACCCAGAGACCCAGTACTTC. This sequence encodes CSVTPTGHPETQYF. The chain couples TRBV29-1 to TRBJ2-5; maybe TRBD1 (5 bases). Germline V gene sequence: CDR1 SQVTM, CDR2 ANQGSEA. The CDR3 consists of 14 residues.

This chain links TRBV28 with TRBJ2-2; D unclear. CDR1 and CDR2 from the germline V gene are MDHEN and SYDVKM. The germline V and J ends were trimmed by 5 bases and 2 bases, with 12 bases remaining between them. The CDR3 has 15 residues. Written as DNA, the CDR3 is TGTGCCAGCAGTCCCCCGGCAGGTAACACCGGGGAGCTGTTTTTT. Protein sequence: CASSPPAGNTGELFF.

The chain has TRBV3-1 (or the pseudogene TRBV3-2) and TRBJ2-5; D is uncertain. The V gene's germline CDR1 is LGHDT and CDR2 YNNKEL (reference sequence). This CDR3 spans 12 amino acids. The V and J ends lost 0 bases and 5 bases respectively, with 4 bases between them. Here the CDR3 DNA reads TGTGCCAGCAGCCAAGATTCGGAGACCCAGTACTTC. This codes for CASSQDSETQYF.

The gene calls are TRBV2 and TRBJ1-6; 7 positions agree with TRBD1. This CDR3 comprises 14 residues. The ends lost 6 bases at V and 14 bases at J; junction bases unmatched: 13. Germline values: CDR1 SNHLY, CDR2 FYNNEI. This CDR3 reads CASSGQAASSALHF. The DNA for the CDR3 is TGTGCCAGCAGCGGACAGGCAGCTTCTTCGGCCCTCCACTTT.

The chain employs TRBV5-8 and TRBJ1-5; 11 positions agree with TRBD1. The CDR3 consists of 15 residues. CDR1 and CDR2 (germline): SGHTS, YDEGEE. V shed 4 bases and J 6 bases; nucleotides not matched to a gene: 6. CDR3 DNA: TGTGCCAGCAGCCACGGACAGGGGGCACGTCAGCCCCAGCATTTT. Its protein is CASSHGQGARQPQHF.

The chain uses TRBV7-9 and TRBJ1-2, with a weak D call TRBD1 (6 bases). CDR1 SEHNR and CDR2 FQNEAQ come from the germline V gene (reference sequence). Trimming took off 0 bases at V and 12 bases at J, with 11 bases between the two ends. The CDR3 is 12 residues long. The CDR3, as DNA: TGTGCCAGCAGCTTAGCGCAGCAGGGGAACACCTTC. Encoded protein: CASSLAQQGNTF.

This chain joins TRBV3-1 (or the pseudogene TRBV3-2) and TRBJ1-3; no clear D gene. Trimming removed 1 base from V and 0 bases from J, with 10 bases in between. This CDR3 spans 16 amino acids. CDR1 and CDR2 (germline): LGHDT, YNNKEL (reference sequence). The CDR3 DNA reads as TGTGCCAGCAGCCAAGGGTTTCAGGACTCTGGAAACACCATATATTTT. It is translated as CASSQGFQDSGNTIYF.

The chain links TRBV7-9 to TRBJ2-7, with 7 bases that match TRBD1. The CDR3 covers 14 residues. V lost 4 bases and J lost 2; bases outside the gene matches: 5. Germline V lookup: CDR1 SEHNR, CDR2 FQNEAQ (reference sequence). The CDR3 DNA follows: TGTGCCAGCAGCTCCGGGACAGCAGCCTACGAGCAGTACTTC. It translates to CASSSGTAAYEQYF.

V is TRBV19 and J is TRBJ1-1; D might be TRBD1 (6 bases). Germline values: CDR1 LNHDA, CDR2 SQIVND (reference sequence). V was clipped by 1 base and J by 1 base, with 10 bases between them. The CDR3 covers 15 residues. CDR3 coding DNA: TGTGCCAGTAGTATAGGCGGACAGACGAACACTGAAGCTTTCTTT. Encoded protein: CASSIGGQTNTEAFF.

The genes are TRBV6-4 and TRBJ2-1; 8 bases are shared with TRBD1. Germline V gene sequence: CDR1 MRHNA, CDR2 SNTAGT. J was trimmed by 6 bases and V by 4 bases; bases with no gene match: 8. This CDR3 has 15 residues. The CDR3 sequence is CASSVEDRAGNEQFF. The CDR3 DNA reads TGTGCCAGCAGTGTCGAGGACAGGGCCGGCAATGAGCAGTTCTTC.

CDR3 bases: TGTGCCATCAGGGACACAGACCAGCCCCAGCATTTT. This encodes CAIRDTDQPQHF. The chain links TRBV10-3 to TRBJ1-5; D possibly corresponds to TRBD1 (5 bases). The length of the CDR3 is 12 residues. Trimming removed 6 bases from V and 7 bases from J, with 10 bases in between. Germline values: CDR1 ENHRY, CDR2 SYGVKD.

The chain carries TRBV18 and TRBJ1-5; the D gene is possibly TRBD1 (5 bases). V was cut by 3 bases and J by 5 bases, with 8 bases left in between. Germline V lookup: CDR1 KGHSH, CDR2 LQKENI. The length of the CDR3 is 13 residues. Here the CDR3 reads CASSPGEDQPQHF. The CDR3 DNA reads TGTGCCAGCTCACCGGGGGAGGATCAGCCCCAGCATTTT.

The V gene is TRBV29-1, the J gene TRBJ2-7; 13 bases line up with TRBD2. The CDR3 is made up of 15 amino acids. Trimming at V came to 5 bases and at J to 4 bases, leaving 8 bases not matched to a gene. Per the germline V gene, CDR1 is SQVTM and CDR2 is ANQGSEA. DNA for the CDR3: TGCAGCGTTTGGGGAGGGACTAGCGGGACTTACGAGCAGTACTTC. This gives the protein CSVWGGTSGTYEQYF.

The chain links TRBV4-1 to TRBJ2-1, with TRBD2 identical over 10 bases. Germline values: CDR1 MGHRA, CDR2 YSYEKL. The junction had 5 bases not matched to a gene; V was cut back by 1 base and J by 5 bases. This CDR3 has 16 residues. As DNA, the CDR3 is TGCGCCAGCAGCCAAGCGGGGACTAGCGCTAACAATGAGCAGTTCTTC. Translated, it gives CASSQAGTSANNEQFF.

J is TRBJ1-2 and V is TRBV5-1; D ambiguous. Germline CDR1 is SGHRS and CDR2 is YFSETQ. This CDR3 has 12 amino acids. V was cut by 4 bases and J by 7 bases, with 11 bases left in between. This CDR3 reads CASSTDLGGYTF. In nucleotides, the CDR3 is TGCGCCAGCAGCACGGACTTGGGTGGCTACACCTTC.

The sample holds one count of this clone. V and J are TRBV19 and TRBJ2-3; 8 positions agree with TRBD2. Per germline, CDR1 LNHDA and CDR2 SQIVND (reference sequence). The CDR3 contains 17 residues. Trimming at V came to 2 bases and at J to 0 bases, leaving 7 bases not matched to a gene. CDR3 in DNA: TGTGCCAGTAGTATACGATTCGGGGGGGCTAGCACAGATACGCAGTATTTT. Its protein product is CASSIRFGGASTDTQYF. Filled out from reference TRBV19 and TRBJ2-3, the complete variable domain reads DGGITQSPKYLFRKEGQNVTLSCEQNLNHDAMYWYRQDPGQGLRLIYYSQIVNDFQKGDIAEGYSVSREKKESFPLTVTSAQKNPTAFYLCASSIRFGGASTDTQYFGPGTRLTVL.